The rows below give T cell receptor beta chains drawn from one sample of a study of monozygotic twins with inflammatory bowel disease. One entry per CDR3 protein, without DNA, is what TCRdb gives after re-calling the 5' RACE reads. This sample's clone table lists approximately 330,000 distinct CDR3 sequences. The sequenced sample was blood. These receptor sequences come from a human donor with ulcerative colitis or Crohn's disease, or a healthy co-twin of an affected twin (not recorded which). Each CDR3 is given with its conserved first and last residue.

TRBJ2-5,TRBV19,CASQDRHGGTQYF
TRBJ2-2,TRBV12-3/TRBV12-4,CASNGDRDTGELFF
TRBJ2-7,TRBV11-2,CASTNPLTGTRYEQYF
TRBJ2-1,TRBV4-2,CASSQEASGNNEQFF
TRBJ1-1,TRBV5-1,CASSLGQGAKGEAFF
TRBJ2-5,TRBV6-5,CASSYSGSVGETQYF
TRBJ2-5,TRBV6-2/TRBV6-3,CASSYGTEQETQYF
TRBJ1-3,TRBV5-6,CASSPGQGSGNTIYF
TRBJ2-7,TRBV27,CASSLFRGYEQYF
TRBJ2-2,TRBV5-1,CASSLGLDGTGELFF
TRBJ2-7,TRBV20-1,CSALSPTGMGEQYF
TRBJ2-7,TRBV11-2,CASSHRGTAYEQYF
TRBJ1-2,TRBV2,CASRGTGVVGYTF
TRBJ2-7,TRBV5-1,CASSLGVGLSYEQYF
TRBJ2-7,TRBV7-3,CASSLLAPYEQYF
TRBJ2-5,TRBV5-1,CASSPLGGTQETQYF
TRBJ2-7,TRBV20-1,CSADSAQGFEQYF
TRBJ1-5,TRBV20-1,CSARDLGQGATVGNQPQHF
TRBJ2-3,TRBV20-1,CSARSGPEDTQYF
TRBJ2-1,TRBV2,CASSEWLAGAGEQFF
TRBJ2-7,TRBV12-3/TRBV12-4,CASSFSSTGLSYEQYF
TRBJ2-3,TRBV12-3/TRBV12-4,CASSLDFSSTDTQYF
TRBJ2-5,TRBV25-1,CASSPYESTQETQYF
TRBJ2-1,TRBV12-3/TRBV12-4,CASSTTDREGHEQFF
TRBJ2-5,TRBV4-3,CASSLESGETQYF
TRBJ2-5,TRBV20-1,CSAREGGGQETQYF
TRBJ2-4,TRBV6-2/TRBV6-3,CASSYSQEVRIQYF
TRBJ2-1,TRBV18,CASSPIRTYNEQFF
TRBJ2-1,TRBV5-1,CASSLGLPSYNEQFF
TRBJ2-2,TRBV4-3,CASSQVSTGANTGELFF
TRBJ2-5,TRBV9,CASSFGDVGQETQYF
TRBJ1-5,TRBV7-2,CASSLAGPTQASNQPQHF
TRBJ2-1,TRBV12-3/TRBV12-4,CASSSPRTDLPNEQFF
TRBJ1-1,TRBV6-1,CASRAGGNTEAFF
TRBJ2-2,TRBV29-1,CSVDMATKNTGELFF
TRBJ2-4,TRBV2,CASRDKNIQYF
TRBJ2-2,TRBV15,CATLIGKGIANTGELFF
TRBJ1-4,TRBV10-3,CAISESGQGSFNEKLFF
TRBJ2-7,TRBV7-8,CASSLFPSLIRDKSYEQYF
TRBJ2-7,TRBV27,CASSLSWAGGSVYEQYF
TRBJ2-1,TRBV12-3/TRBV12-4,CASRPPFSGSGDEQFF
TRBJ2-2,TRBV7-9,CASSLSPTGELFF
TRBJ2-2,TRBV7-3,CASSLLAGVNTGELFF
TRBJ2-5,TRBV27,CASSPPCGKASGSQQTQYF
TRBJ1-1,TRBV5-1,CASSRDGMTLGTEAFF
TRBJ2-1,TRBV20-1,CSASPGHIEQFF